One and the same sample provided the 16 T cell receptor beta chains below, sequenced in a study of beta chain features in type 1 diabetes. Study outcomes and limitations: In all four CD4+ subsets, TCRB CDR3 length was significantly, moderately reduced in type 1 diabetes.

Antigen specificity for these receptors is unknown. The authors reverse transcribed all of the isolated RNA, so sequencing captured expressed TCRB transcripts. The method was immunoSEQ multiplex PCR; TCRdb's version includes in-frame clones alone and lacks a portion of them. Of about 160,000 clones listed, roughly 63% are singletons. The sequenced sample was naive CD4+ T cells from blood. These receptors all come from a man aged 25 to 45 with type 1 diabetes.

The chain combines TRBV15 with TRBJ1-1, with 10 bases matching TRBD1. V was clipped by 2 bases and J by 11 bases; unmatched bases: 2. From germline, CDR1 is LNHNV and CDR2 YYDKDF (reference sequence). There are 12 residues in the CDR3. DNA of the CDR3: TGTGCCACCAGCAGAACGGACAGGGGGGCTTTCTTT. Residues: CATSRTDRGAFF.

V and J are TRBV6-6 and TRBJ1-5; D ambiguous. The CDR3 consists of 12 residues. Germline V gene sequence: CDR1 MNHNY, CDR2 SVGAGI (reference sequence). The V end was cut by 2 bases, the J end by 7 bases, with 6 bases between. This chain's CDR3 is CASSYVAQPQHF. CDR3 bases: TGTGCCAGCAGTTACGTGGCCCAGCCCCAGCATTTT.

This clone was recorded a few times. The rearrangement joins TRBV14 to TRBJ1-6, with D perhaps TRBD1 (6 bases). The CDR3 has 16 amino acids. V was cut by 5 bases and J by 3 bases, with 14 bases left in between. Germline V lookup: CDR1 SGHDN, CDR2 FVKESK. The CDR3 loop is CASSSIGQIYNSPLHF. CDR3 in DNA: TGTGCCAGCAGCTCGATTGGACAGATCTATAATTCACCCCTCCACTTT.

There are a few counts of this clone. The rearrangement uses TRBV6-1 and TRBJ2-5, with D possibly being TRBD1 (7 bases). The CDR3 has 15 residues. Trimming took off 6 bases at V and 4 bases at J, with 18 bases between the two ends. Germline V CDR1 and CDR2: MNHNS, SASEGT. The CDR3 loop is CASRGRQGGGETQYF. The CDR3 DNA sequence: TGTGCCAGCAGAGGTCGACAGGGAGGAGGAGAGACCCAGTACTTC.

The J gene is TRBJ1-2, the V gene TRBV27; 9 nucleotides line up with TRBD1. Trimming cost V 4 bases and J 2 bases; bases outside gene matches: 5. CDR3 length: 15 residues. Germline values: CDR1 MNHEY, CDR2 SMNVEV (reference sequence). The CDR3 region is CASSSLGQGNYGYTF. In DNA form, the CDR3 reads TGTGCCAGCAGTTCCCTCGGACAGGGGAACTATGGCTACACCTTC.

This clone was picked up a small number of times. This chain connects TRBV14 to TRBJ1-2; TRBD1 aligns across 7 bases. Per germline, CDR1 SGHDN and CDR2 FVKESK. The CDR3 spans 13 residues. V lost 5 bases to trimming and J lost 6 bases; unmatched junction nucleotides: 6. The DNA of the CDR3 is TGTGCCAGCAGCACCCGGGACAGAGATGGCTACACCTTC. Its protein is CASSTRDRDGYTF.

The chain is built from TRBV7-2 and TRBJ2-4; perhaps TRBD1 as D (6 bases). Trimming pared 3 bases from V and 0 bases from J, leaving 12 bases between. Germline loops: CDR1 SGHTA, CDR2 FQGNSA. This CDR3 has 16 amino acids. The CDR3 sequence: CASSFRGTLAKNIQYF. The CDR3 region has the DNA TGTGCCAGCAGCTTCAGGGGTACCCTAGCCAAAAACATTCAGTACTTC.

On this clone itself: Different DNA sequences within this sample yield the same CDR3. The CDR3 DNA reads as TGCAGCGTCGACAGGGGTTGGACTGAAGCTTTCTTT. Its protein product is CSVDRGWTEAFF. The chain couples TRBV29-1 to TRBJ1-1; 8 bases fit TRBD1. The CDR3 is 12 amino acids. From germline, CDR1 is SQVTM and CDR2 ANQGSEA. Trimming took 6 bases from V and 5 from J; bases not matched to a gene: 5.

V gene TRBV4-3 combines with J gene TRBJ2-1, with 11 bases lining up with TRBD2. The CDR3 spans 17 residues. Germline V gene data show CDR1 as LGHNA and CDR2 as YSLEER. The trim removed 5 bases at V and 7 bases at J, leaving 13 bases unmatched. This CDR3 is CASSTRSSGGASNEQFF. CDR3 sequence (DNA): TGCGCCAGCAGCACCCGAAGTAGCGGGGGGGCCTCGAATGAGCAGTTCTTC.

This clone was counted a few times. This chain uses TRBV7-9 with TRBJ2-1; 8 bases align to TRBD2. This CDR3 is 15 amino acids long. Germline V CDR1 and CDR2: SEHNR, FQNEAQ (reference sequence). J lost 2 bases, V lost 5 bases, and 5 bases had no gene match. The CDR3 loop is CASSLTSGTYNEQFF. The DNA for the CDR3 is TGTGCCAGCAGCCTAACTAGCGGAACCTACAATGAGCAGTTCTTC.

The gene calls are TRBV15 and TRBJ2-6; D is undetermined. This CDR3 region has 17 residues. V was clipped by 1 base and J by 0 bases, with 10 bases between them. In germline, CDR1 is LNHNV, CDR2 YYDKDF (reference sequence). CDR3 in amino acids: CATSRGSTRSGANVLTF. The CDR3 coding sequence is TGTGCCACCAGCAGAGGCTCGACTCGCTCTGGGGCCAACGTCCTGACTTTC.

V gene TRBV7-2 combines with J gene TRBJ2-6; D is uncertain. Trimming cost V 0 bases and J 0 bases, with 6 bases left between them. The CDR3 sequence is 16 residues long. Germline values: CDR1 SGHTA, CDR2 FQGNSA. CDR3 sequence (DNA): TGTGCCAGCAGCTTAGCGATCATCTCTGGGGCCAACGTCCTGACTTTC. It specifies CASSLAIISGANVLTF.

The chain is built from TRBV5-4 and TRBJ2-6, with D possibly being TRBD2 (5 bases). V lost 3 bases and J lost 3, with 10 bases in between. There are 15 residues in the CDR3. The germline CDR1 and CDR2 sequences are SGHNT and YYREEE (reference sequence). The CDR3 DNA is TGTGCCAGCAGCTCCGGGGTGGTTGGGGCCAACGTCCTGACTTTC. It translates to CASSSGVVGANVLTF.

The chain has TRBV4-1 and TRBJ2-7; 13 bases fit TRBD2. The CDR3 contains 16 residues. The V gene end was trimmed by 0 bases and the J gene end by 4 bases; junction bases not matched to a gene: 3. Germline lookup yields CDR1 MGHRA and CDR2 YSYEKL. Here the CDR3 DNA reads TGCGCCAGCAGCCAAGAAGGGACTAGCGGGGTTTACGAGCAGTACTTC. It yields the protein CASSQEGTSGVYEQYF.

This sequence joins TRBV7-2 and TRBJ2-3; D unresolved. The CDR3 extends over 14 amino acids. The germline V and J ends were trimmed by 5 bases and 0 bases, with 9 bases remaining between them. CDR1 is SGHTA and CDR2 is FQGNSA in the germline V gene. CDR3 DNA: TGTGCCAGCAGCCCCCGGCGAAGCACAGATACGCAGTATTTT. Protein sequence: CASSPRRSTDTQYF.

J is TRBJ1-1 and V is TRBV29-1, with a tentative D call TRBD1 (5 bases). Germline loops: CDR1 SQVTM, CDR2 ANQGSEA. The ends were cut back, 1 base at V and 0 bases at J, with 9 bases in the middle. The CDR3 runs to 14 residues. The CDR3 spells CSVEVWGMNTEAFF. The CDR3 DNA reads TGCAGCGTTGAAGTCTGGGGGATGAACACTGAAGCTTTCTTT.